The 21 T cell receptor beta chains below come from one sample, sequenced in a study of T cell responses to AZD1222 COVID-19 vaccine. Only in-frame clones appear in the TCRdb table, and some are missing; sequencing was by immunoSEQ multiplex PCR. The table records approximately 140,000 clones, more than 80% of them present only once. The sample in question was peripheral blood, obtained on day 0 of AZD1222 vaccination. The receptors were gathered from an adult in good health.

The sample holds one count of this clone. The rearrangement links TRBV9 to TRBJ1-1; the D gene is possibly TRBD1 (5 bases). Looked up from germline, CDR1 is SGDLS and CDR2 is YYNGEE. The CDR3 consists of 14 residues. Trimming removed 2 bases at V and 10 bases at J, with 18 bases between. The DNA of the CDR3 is TGTGCCAGCAGCGTGGAGGGAACTCCCCAGGGAGCTTTCTTT. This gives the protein CASSVEGTPQGAFF. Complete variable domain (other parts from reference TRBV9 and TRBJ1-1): DSGVTQTPKHLITATGQRVTLRCSPRSGDLSVYWYQQSLDQGLQFLIQYYNGEERAKGNILERFSAQQFPDLHSELNLSSLELGDSALYFCASSVEGTPQGAFFGQGTRLTVV.

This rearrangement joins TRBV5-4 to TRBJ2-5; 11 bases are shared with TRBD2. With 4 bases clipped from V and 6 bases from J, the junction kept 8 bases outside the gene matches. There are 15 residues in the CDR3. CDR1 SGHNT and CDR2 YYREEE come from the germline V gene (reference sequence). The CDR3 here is CASSISGRALKTQYF. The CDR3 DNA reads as TGTGCCAGCAGCATTAGCGGGAGGGCCCTAAAGACCCAGTACTTC.

The CDR3 region is CASSPRRGGPPNYGYTF. CDR3 bases: TGTGCCAGCAGCCCACGGCGCGGAGGGCCTCCTAACTATGGCTACACCTTC. The rearrangement links TRBV5-6 to TRBJ1-2; unclear D gene. V shed 4 bases and J shed 0 bases, with 19 bases lying between them. CDR1 is SGHDT, CDR2 YYEEEE, per germline. The CDR3 spans 17 residues.

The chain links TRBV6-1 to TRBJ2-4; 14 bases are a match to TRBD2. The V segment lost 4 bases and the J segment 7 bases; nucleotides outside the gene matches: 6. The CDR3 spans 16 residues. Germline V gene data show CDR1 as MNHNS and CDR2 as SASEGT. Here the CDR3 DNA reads TGTGCCAGCAGTGGACTAGCGGGGGGGCGGGAGAACATTCAGTACTTC. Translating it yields CASSGLAGGRENIQYF.

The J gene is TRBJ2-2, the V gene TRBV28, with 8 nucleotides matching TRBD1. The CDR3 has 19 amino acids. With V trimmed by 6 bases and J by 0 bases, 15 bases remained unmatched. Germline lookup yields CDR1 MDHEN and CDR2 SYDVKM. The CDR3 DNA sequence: TGTGCCAGCAGCCTCCAAGGATACGGGACAGGAGCGAACACCGGGGAGCTGTTTTTT. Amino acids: CASSLQGYGTGANTGELFF.

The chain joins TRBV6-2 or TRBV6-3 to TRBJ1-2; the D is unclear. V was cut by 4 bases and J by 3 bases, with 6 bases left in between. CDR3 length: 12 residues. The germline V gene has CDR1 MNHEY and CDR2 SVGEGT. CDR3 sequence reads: CASSWAYYGYTF. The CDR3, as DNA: TGTGCCAGCAGTTGGGCCTACTATGGCTACACCTTC.

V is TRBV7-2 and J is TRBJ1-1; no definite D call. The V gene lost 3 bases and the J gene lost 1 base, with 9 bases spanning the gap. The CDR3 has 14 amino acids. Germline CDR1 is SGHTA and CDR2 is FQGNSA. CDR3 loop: CASSFPYWNTEAFF. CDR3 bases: TGTGCCAGCAGCTTTCCGTATTGGAACACTGAAGCTTTCTTT.

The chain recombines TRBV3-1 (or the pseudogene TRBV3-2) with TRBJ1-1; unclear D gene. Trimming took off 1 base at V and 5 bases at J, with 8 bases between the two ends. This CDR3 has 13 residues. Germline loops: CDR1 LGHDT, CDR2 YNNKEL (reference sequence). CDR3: CASSQVRVTEAFF. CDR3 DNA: TGTGCCAGCAGCCAAGTAAGGGTTACTGAAGCTTTCTTT.

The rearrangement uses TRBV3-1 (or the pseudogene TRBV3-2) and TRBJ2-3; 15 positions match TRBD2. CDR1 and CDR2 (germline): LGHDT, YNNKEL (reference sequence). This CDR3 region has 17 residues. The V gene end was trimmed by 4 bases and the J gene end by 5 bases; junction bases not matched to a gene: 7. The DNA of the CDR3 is TGTGCCAGCAGCCTCGGACTAGCGGGAGGGCCCGGAGATACGCAGTATTTT. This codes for CASSLGLAGGPGDTQYF.

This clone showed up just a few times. As DNA, the CDR3 is TGTGCCAGCAGCAGAAATGGGGTAGATGGTAATTCACCCCTCCACTTT. It encodes CASSRNGVDGNSPLHF. V and J are TRBV11-2 and TRBJ1-6; D ambiguous. V lost 5 bases, J lost 6 bases, and 17 bases lay in between. CDR1 is SGHAT, CDR2 FQNNGV, per germline. The CDR3 length is 16 residues.

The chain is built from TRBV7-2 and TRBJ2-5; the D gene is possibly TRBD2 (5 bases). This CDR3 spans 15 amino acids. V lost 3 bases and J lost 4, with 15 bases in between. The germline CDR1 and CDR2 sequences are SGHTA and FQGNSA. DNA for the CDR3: TGTGCCAGCAGCTTTTCCTTCGGGGTGGGAGAGACCCAGTACTTC. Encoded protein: CASSFSFGVGETQYF.

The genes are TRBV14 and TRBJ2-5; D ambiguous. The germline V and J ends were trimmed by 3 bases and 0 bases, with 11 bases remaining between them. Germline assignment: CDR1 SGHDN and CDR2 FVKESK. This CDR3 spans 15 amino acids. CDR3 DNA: TGTGCCAGCAGCCAGTCAAGGGTGTACCAAGAGACCCAGTACTTC. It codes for CASSQSRVYQETQYF.

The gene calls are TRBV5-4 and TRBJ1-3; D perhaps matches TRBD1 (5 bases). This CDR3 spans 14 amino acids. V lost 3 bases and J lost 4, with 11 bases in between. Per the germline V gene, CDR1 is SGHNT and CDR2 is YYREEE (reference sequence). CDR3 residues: CASSYRDGGNTIYF. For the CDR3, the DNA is TGTGCCAGCAGCTACCGGGACGGAGGAAACACCATATATTTT.

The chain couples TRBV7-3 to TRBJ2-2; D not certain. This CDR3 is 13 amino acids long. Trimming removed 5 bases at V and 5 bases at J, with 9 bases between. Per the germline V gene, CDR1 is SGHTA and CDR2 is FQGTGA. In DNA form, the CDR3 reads TGTGCCAGCAGCATCACCCGGACCGGGGAGCTGTTTTTT. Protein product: CASSITRTGELFF.

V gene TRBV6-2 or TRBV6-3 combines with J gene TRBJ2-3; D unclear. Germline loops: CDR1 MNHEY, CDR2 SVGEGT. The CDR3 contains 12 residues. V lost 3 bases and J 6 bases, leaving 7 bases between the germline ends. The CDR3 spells CASSYLGDTQYF. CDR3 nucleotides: TGTGCCAGCAGTTATCTGGGTGATACGCAGTATTTT.

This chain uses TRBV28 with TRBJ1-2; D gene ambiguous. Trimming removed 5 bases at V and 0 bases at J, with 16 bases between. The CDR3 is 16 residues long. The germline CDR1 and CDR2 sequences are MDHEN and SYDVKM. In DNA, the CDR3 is TGTGCCAGCAGTGGCGTAGGTCTCCGCGCTAACTATGGCTACACCTTC. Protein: CASSGVGLRANYGYTF.

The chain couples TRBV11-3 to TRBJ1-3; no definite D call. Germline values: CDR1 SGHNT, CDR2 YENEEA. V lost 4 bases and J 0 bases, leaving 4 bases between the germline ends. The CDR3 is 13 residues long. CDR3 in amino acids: CASSYSSGNTIYF. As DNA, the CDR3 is TGTGCCAGCAGCTATAGCTCTGGAAACACCATATATTTT.

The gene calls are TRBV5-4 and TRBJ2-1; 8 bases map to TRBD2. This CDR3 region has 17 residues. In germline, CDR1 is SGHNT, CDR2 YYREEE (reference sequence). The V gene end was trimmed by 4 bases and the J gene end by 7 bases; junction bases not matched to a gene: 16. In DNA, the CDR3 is TGTGCCAGCAGCCCTACCCTGGGTAAGGCGGGGGGTAATGAGCAGTTCTTC. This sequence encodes CASSPTLGKAGGNEQFF.

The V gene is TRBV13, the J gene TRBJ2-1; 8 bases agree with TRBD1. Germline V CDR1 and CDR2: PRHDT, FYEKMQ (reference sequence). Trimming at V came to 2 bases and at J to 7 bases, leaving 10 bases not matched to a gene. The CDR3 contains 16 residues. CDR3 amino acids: CASSLQVTGQENEQFF. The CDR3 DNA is TGTGCCAGCAGCTTACAGGTGACGGGACAGGAGAATGAGCAGTTCTTC.

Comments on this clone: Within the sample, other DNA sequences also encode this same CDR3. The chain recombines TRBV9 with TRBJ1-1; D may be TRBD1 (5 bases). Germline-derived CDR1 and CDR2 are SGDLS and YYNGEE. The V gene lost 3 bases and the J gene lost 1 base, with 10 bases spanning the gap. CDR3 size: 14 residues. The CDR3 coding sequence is TGTGCCAGCAGCGCGACTGGACAGAACACTGAAGCTTTCTTT. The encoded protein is CASSATGQNTEAFF.

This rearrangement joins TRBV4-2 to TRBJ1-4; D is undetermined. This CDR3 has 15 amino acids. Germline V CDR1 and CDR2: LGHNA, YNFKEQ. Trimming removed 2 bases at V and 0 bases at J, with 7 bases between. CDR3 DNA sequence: TGTGCCAGCAGCCAAATGCGACCAACTAATGAAAAACTGTTTTTT. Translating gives CASSQMRPTNEKLFF.